One sample yielded the 18 T cell receptor beta chains listed below, sequenced in a study of graft-versus-host responses after intestinal transplantation. These receptors' antigens are unknown. The data were produced by immunoSEQ multiplex PCR, yet TCRdb's version contains in-frame clones alone and is incomplete. The sample gives around 67,000 clones, around 82% of which show up once; 0.35% to 0.5% is in the top ten. The material was unstimulated CD4+ T cells sorted from spleen or lymph node cells, obtained before transplant. All receptors derive from a human donor who was the organ donor for an intestinal transplant.

Here the CDR3 reads CASTSKGGAYEQYV. The CDR3 nucleotides are TGTGCCAGCACCTCAAAAGGGGGGGCCTACGAGCAGTACGTC. This chain joins TRBV28 and TRBJ2-7, with D possibly TRBD2 on 7 matching bases. From germline, CDR1 is MDHEN and CDR2 SYDVKM. V was shortened by 7 bases and J by 2 bases, with 15 bases between the two germline ends. The CDR3 has 14 amino acids.

The J gene is TRBJ2-1, the V gene TRBV19; the D is unclear. The CDR3 contains 13 residues. Germline V gives CDR1 LNHDA, CDR2 SQIVND (reference sequence). Trimming took off 3 bases at V and 6 bases at J, with 9 bases between the two ends. CDR3 in DNA: TGTGCCAGTAGTATCCCGGGTGGCAATGAGCAGTTCTTC. This gives the protein CASSIPGGNEQFF.

The chain is built from TRBV6-5 and TRBJ2-7; D perhaps matches TRBD2 (5 bases). The V gene lost 6 bases and the J gene lost 2 bases, with 17 bases spanning the gap. CDR1 and CDR2 (germline): MNHEY, SVGAGI. This CDR3 region has 15 residues. CDR3 DNA sequence: TGTGCCAGCAGGGTGGCAGCGGAACCCACCTACGAGCAGTACGTC. This gives the protein CASRVAAEPTYEQYV.

The rearrangement links TRBV7-9 to TRBJ1-5; D unresolved. The V gene's germline CDR1 is SEHNR and CDR2 FQNEAQ (reference sequence). The CDR3 sequence is 15 residues long. The ends were cut back, 1 base at V and 7 bases at J, with 14 bases in the middle. The CDR3 DNA sequence: TGTGCCAGCAGCTTAGGTTTGGAGGTAGGGCAGCCCCAGCATTTT. Translated: CASSLGLEVGQPQHF.

This clone has only one observation. The CDR3 DNA follows: TGTGCCAGCAGCTTAGATCTAGCGGGGGGAGTTGGGCAGTTCTTC. It encodes CASSLDLAGGVGQFF. This chain connects TRBV11-1 to TRBJ2-1; 11 bases are shared with TRBD2. Germline-derived CDR1 and CDR2 are SGHAT and FQDESV (reference sequence). The CDR3 sequence is 15 residues long. The trim removed 1 base at V and 12 bases at J, leaving 8 bases unmatched.

This clone was seen a handful of times. This chain uses TRBV6-6 with TRBJ2-7, with a weak D call TRBD1 (5 bases). Deletions cut 10 bases from V and 1 base from J, with 14 bases between. The CDR3 runs 13 residues. Germline V lookup: CDR1 MNHNY, CDR2 SVGAGI (reference sequence). The CDR3 reads CATRFQGSYEQYV. In DNA form, the CDR3 reads TGTGCCACCAGATTTCAGGGTTCCTACGAGCAGTACGTC.

The chain is built from TRBV5-1 and TRBJ1-4; D possibly corresponds to TRBD1 (5 bases). Trimming stripped 4 bases from V and 2 bases from J, with 9 bases between. CDR3 length: 14 residues. Germline loops: CDR1 SGHRS, CDR2 YFSETQ. CDR3 amino acids: CASSEEGTNEKLFF. CDR3 DNA: TGCGCCAGCAGCGAGGAGGGGACTAATGAAAAACTGTTTTTT.

CDR3: CASSTGDNSPLHF. The CDR3 DNA reads as TGTGCCAGCAGTACAGGGGATAATTCACCCCTCCACTTT. The V and J genes are TRBV6-5 and TRBJ1-6; 7 nucleotides match TRBD1. The CDR3 is 13 residues long. The J segment lost 5 bases and the V segment lost 5 bases, leaving 0 bases of the junction unmatched. CDR1 MNHEY and CDR2 SVGAGI come from the germline V gene.

J is TRBJ1-2 and V is TRBV5-1; tentative D call: TRBD1 (5 bases). This CDR3 has 14 amino acids. Trimming shortened V by 0 bases and J by 2 bases, and 8 bases separated the two germline ends. CDR1 SGHRS and CDR2 YFSETQ come from the germline V gene. The DNA for the CDR3 is TGCGCCAGCAGCTTGGGATGGGGCAACTATGGCTACACCTTC. Amino acid sequence: CASSLGWGNYGYTF.

This rearrangement joins TRBV28 to TRBJ2-5; a possible D gene is TRBD2 (7 bases). Trimming took 1 base from V and 5 from J, leaving 14 bases between them. The CDR3 covers 15 residues. Germline CDR1 reads MDHEN; CDR2 reads SYDVKM. CDR3 amino acids: CASSLYGGALETQYF. The CDR3 DNA reads TGTGCCAGCAGTTTATATGGGGGGGCGTTGGAGACCCAGTACTTC.

Points on this clone: Other DNA sequences in the sample encode the same CDR3. V gene TRBV5-1 combines with J gene TRBJ1-1, with D perhaps TRBD1 (5 bases). CDR1 is SGHRS and CDR2 is YFSETQ in the germline V gene. This CDR3 has 15 amino acids. V was shortened by 0 bases and J by 1 base, with 10 bases between the two germline ends. The CDR3 reads CASSLVGTENTEAFF. The CDR3, as DNA: TGCGCCAGCAGCTTGGTGGGGACTGAGAACACTGAAGCTTTCTTT.

The rearrangement uses TRBV19 and TRBJ2-1; 9 bases map to TRBD1. Germline CDR1 LNHDA, CDR2 SQIVND (reference sequence). This CDR3 is 14 amino acids long. V trimming: 8 bases; J trimming: 8 bases; junction bases outside the gene matches: 10. CDR3 DNA: TGTGCCAGTCGGTACAGGGGGCGCGCTGATGAGCAGTTCTTC. Translation gives CASRYRGRADEQFF.

The CDR3 nucleotides are TGTGCCAGCAAACGGATAAACAGGGGCGCGAACACTGAAGCTTTCTTT. Protein: CASKRINRGANTEAFF. V and J are TRBV27 and TRBJ1-1; 7 nucleotides agree with TRBD1. CDR3 length: 16 residues. Germline assignment: CDR1 MNHEY and CDR2 SMNVEV (reference sequence). With V trimmed by 7 bases and J by 1 base, 12 bases remained unmatched.

V is TRBV18 and J is TRBJ2-4; possibly TRBD1 for D (5 bases). From germline, CDR1 is KGHSH and CDR2 LQKENI. The CDR3 contains 15 residues. V was clipped by 1 base and J by 6 bases, with 13 bases between them. CDR3: CASSPRRALGNIQYF. CDR3 DNA sequence: TGTGCCAGCTCACCACGCAGGGCCCTAGGAAACATTCAGTACTTC.

The rearrangement joins TRBV6-6 to TRBJ2-3; D not certain. The V and J ends lost 4 bases and 5 bases respectively, with 10 bases between them. The germline V gene has CDR1 MNHNY and CDR2 SVGAGI (reference sequence). The CDR3 sequence is 13 residues long. In nucleotides, the CDR3 is TGTGCCAGCAGTTCCCGACTGGTAGATACGCAGTATTTT. Its translation is CASSSRLVDTQYF.

The rearrangement links TRBV4-3 to TRBJ2-3, with D possibly TRBD2 on 5 matching bases. CDR1 is LGHNA, CDR2 YSLEER, per germline. Trimming left V 0 bases short and J 6 bases short, with 10 bases between. The CDR3 runs 14 residues. CDR3 in DNA: TGCGCCAGCAGCCAAGATAAGTTAGCGGATACGCAGTATTTT. Its translation is CASSQDKLADTQYF.

The chain combines TRBV13 with TRBJ2-2; 9 bases fit TRBD2. Looked up from germline, CDR1 is PRHDT and CDR2 is FYEKMQ (reference sequence). The length of the CDR3 is 16 residues. The V gene end was trimmed by 0 bases and the J gene end by 5 bases; junction bases not matched to a gene: 4. The CDR3 sequence is CASSLGRSGGTGELFF. The CDR3 nucleotides read TGTGCCAGCAGCTTAGGCCGGAGCGGGGGGACCGGGGAGCTGTTTTTT.

The rearrangement links TRBV29-1 to TRBJ1-3; D unresolved. Germline CDR1 reads SQVTM; CDR2 reads ANQGSEA. V was pared by 1 base and J by 4 bases, with 5 bases between. The CDR3 length is 12 residues. CDR3 amino acids: CSVEVSGNTIYF. The CDR3 DNA sequence: TGCAGCGTTGAAGTTTCGGGAAACACCATATATTTT.